The 23 T cell receptor beta chains in this list originate from one sample, sequenced in a study of blood T cells in healthy people across ages. Alongside a J-beta primer mix, a sample-barcoded 5' primer served in a second PCR lasting roughly 7 to 11 cycles. TCRdb called the 5' RACE reads again in MiXCR, with one record for every CDR3 protein. The sample records about 730,000 distinct CDR3 sequences, roughly 47% being singletons. The sequencing sample was made of blood. The source is a woman in her sixties in good health.

This chain joins TRBV7-9 and TRBJ2-1; D uncertain. V lost 9 bases to trimming and J lost 8 bases, with 17 bases between them. CDR3 size: 13 residues. Germline CDR1 and CDR2: SEHNR and FQNEAQ (reference sequence). Here the CDR3 reads CASSPLPIDEQFF. CDR3 coding DNA: TGTGCCAGTAGCCCCCTCCCAATCGATGAGCAGTTCTTC.

The gene calls are TRBV18 and TRBJ2-5; no clear D. The CDR3 is made up of 12 amino acids. CDR1 and CDR2 (germline): KGHSH, LQKENI. V was trimmed by 8 bases and J by 3 bases, leaving 10 bases between them. The CDR3 protein is CASAAQEETQYF. The CDR3, as DNA: TGTGCCAGCGCAGCGCAGGAAGAGACCCAGTACTTC.

This clonotype was counted between two and nine times. DNA of the CDR3: TGTGCCAGCAGCCGCCGGGACAGGAGAATCGAGAGCTCCTACAATGAGCAGTTCTTC. It is translated as CASSRRDRRIESSYNEQFF. V and J are TRBV6-1 and TRBJ2-1; 8 positions match TRBD1. The length of the CDR3 is 19 residues. Germline V gene sequence: CDR1 MNHNS, CDR2 SASEGT. V was clipped by 6 bases and J by 0 bases; unmatched bases: 16.

In this sample, this clonotype turned up a few times. The chain uses TRBV20-1 and TRBJ2-7, with TRBD2 matching 14 bases. V was pared by 6 bases and J by 2 bases, with 12 bases of the junction left unmatched. The CDR3 extends over 17 amino acids. Germline V lookup: CDR1 DFQATT, CDR2 SNEGSKA (reference sequence). This CDR3 reads CSADGTGTSGSPYEQYF. The DNA for the CDR3 is TGCAGTGCAGATGGGACAGGGACTAGCGGGAGCCCCTACGAGCAGTACTTC.

Concerning this clonotype: A much larger clone is a single base away; this may be a read error. V gene TRBV10-3 combines with J gene TRBJ2-4, with D possibly called TRBD1 or TRBD2 (5 bases each). Germline V lookup: CDR1 ENHRY, CDR2 SYGVKD. This CDR3 is 14 amino acids long. The CDR3 sequence: CAIRESGQGNIQYF. The DNA for the CDR3 is TGTGCCATCAGGGAGTCGGGGCAGGGAAACATTCAGTACTTC.

As to this clonotype: Possible read error: a much larger clone is one base away. CDR3 DNA sequence: TGTGCCAGCAAAAAGCTCGGGTTCTCGTTGAATGAGCAGTACTTC. It codes for CASKKLGFSLNEQYF. The rearrangement uses TRBV6-2 or TRBV6-3 and TRBJ2-1; D is ambiguous. The J call may be mistaken, given a closer DNA end match to TRBJ2-7. Germline CDR1 MNHEY, CDR2 SVGEGT. The CDR3 sequence is 15 residues long.

This clonotype was seen a few times. The chain combines TRBV6-5 with TRBJ2-1, with no clear D. V gave up 10 bases and J gave up 5 bases, with 18 bases separating them. Looked up from germline, CDR1 is MNHEY and CDR2 is SVGAGI. This CDR3 has 14 residues. The CDR3 nucleotides are TGTGCCACCGGAGCGAGAGAAGGCCACAATGAGCAGTTCTTC. Amino acids: CATGAREGHNEQFF.

This clonotype was detected only a few times. The V and J genes are TRBV20-1 and TRBJ2-4; a weak D match, TRBD2 (6 bases). The CDR3 is 16 residues long. The V and J ends lost 2 bases and 0 bases respectively, with 14 bases between them. Germline values: CDR1 DFQATT, CDR2 SNEGSKA (reference sequence). CDR3 sequence reads: CSARLAESLAKNIQYF. Written as DNA, the CDR3 is TGCAGTGCTAGATTAGCGGAAAGCCTAGCCAAAAACATTCAGTACTTC.

This clonotype was picked up many times. This rearrangement joins TRBV7-2 to TRBJ1-2, with D unclear. The germline V and J ends were trimmed by 5 bases and 4 bases, with 11 bases remaining between them. Germline V gives CDR1 SGHTA, CDR2 FQGNSA. This CDR3 is built from 13 residues. Here the CDR3 DNA reads TGTGCCAGCAGCCCCGGGATCTCCTATGGCTACACCTTC. Its protein is CASSPGISYGYTF. Together with reference TRBV7-2 and TRBJ1-2, the CDR3 gives the full variable domain: GAGVSQSPSNKVTEKGKDVELRCDPISGHTALYWYRQSLGQGLEFLIYFQGNSAPDKSGLPSDRFSAERTGGSVSTLTIQRTQQEDSAVYLCASSPGISYGYTFGSGTRLTVV.

On this clonotype: In this CDR3 the conserved last residue, phenylalanine or tryptophan, is missing, so a read error is likely. Because the CDR3's place on the DNA is in doubt, the DNA is left out and the CDR3 is given as listed by TCRdb. This sequence joins TRBV21-1 and TRBJ2-5; TRBD2 is taken as the D call from the table, unchecked against the DNA. TRBV21-1 is a pseudogene. The CDR3 has 18 residues if both end residues are counted. The CDR3 is CASSKGGIAGGFTYEQYL.

CDR3 coding DNA: TGTGCCAGCAGTTCCGAAGGACAGGGGATGGTCGAGCAGTACTTC. Amino acid sequence: CASSSEGQGMVEQYF. The V call is TRBV28, the J call TRBJ2-7; 9 bases are shared with TRBD1. With 4 bases clipped from V and 6 bases from J, the junction kept 10 bases outside the gene matches. The germline gives CDR1 MDHEN, CDR2 SYDVKM. The CDR3 sequence is 15 residues long.

This chain connects TRBV3-1 to TRBJ2-3, with 10 bases lining up with TRBD2. Germline CDR1 is LGHDT and CDR2 is YNNKEL (reference sequence). The CDR3 totals 16 residues. Losses at the gene ends were 1 base for V and 4 bases for J; bases not matched to a gene: 5. The CDR3, as DNA: TGTGCCAGCAGCCAAGGACTAGCGGGCGGCGCAGATACGCAGTATTTT. It yields the protein CASSQGLAGGADTQYF.

The V and J genes are TRBV7-3 and TRBJ2-3; no clear D. Germline lookup yields CDR1 SGHTA and CDR2 FQGTGA. The CDR3 runs to 11 residues. V lost 8 bases to trimming and J lost 3 bases, with 6 bases between them. CDR3 in amino acids: CASGITDTQYF. The CDR3, as DNA: TGTGCCAGCGGTATAACAGATACGCAGTATTTT.

This clonotype was counted many times. The chain recombines TRBV10-3 with TRBJ2-3, with 10 nucleotides matching TRBD2. Germline V CDR1 and CDR2: ENHRY, SYGVKD. J gave up 2 bases and V 0 bases, and 11 bases lay outside the gene matches. The CDR3 is made up of 19 amino acids. The CDR3 coding sequence is TGTGCCATCAGTGAGTCCCCTAGCGGGGGTTCGGACCTCACAGATACGCAGTATTTT. Its translation is CAISESPSGGSDLTDTQYF.

With regard to this clonotype: At one of its ends the junction is not consistent with the germline gene, which may arise from a read error. V gene TRBV12-3 or TRBV12-4 combines with J gene TRBJ1-1; D is unresolved. CDR3 length equals 15 residues. The DNA for the CDR3 is TGTGCCAGTAGTTTAGCGTTCCCCCGGAACACTGAAGCTTTCTTT. Translation gives CASSLAFPRNTEAFF.

The CDR3 nucleotides read TGTGCCAGCAGCGCCACTGGGCAGGGGGCGCGATCCGGGGAGCTGTTTTTT. Translation gives CASSATGQGARSGELFF. This chain links TRBV7-3 with TRBJ2-2; 8 nucleotides align to TRBD1. In germline, CDR1 is SGHTA, CDR2 FQGTGA. The V and J ends lost 5 bases and 6 bases, in that order; junction bases with no gene match: 14. The CDR3 loop spans 17 amino acids.

This chain uses TRBV7-8 with TRBJ2-7, with D possibly matching TRBD2 (6 bases). The ends were cut back, 0 bases at V and 1 base at J, with 16 bases in the middle. Germline lookup yields CDR1 SGHVS and CDR2 FQNEAQ. The CDR3 runs 17 residues. In DNA form, the CDR3 reads TGTGCCAGCAGCTTAGCTGGAGGGGCTAGCGCGTCCTACGAGCAGTACTTC. Encoded protein: CASSLAGGASASYEQYF.

The gene calls are TRBV25-1 and TRBJ2-2; 8 bases map to TRBD1. The CDR3 length is 16 residues. CDR1 and CDR2 from the germline V gene are MGHDK and SYGVNS. The V and J ends lost 6 bases and 3 bases, in that order; junction bases with no gene match: 9. CDR3 residues: CASSPTGTGYTGELFF. Written as DNA, the CDR3 is TGTGCCAGCAGCCCAACCGGGACAGGATACACCGGGGAGCTGTTTTTT.

The chain employs TRBV12-3 or TRBV12-4 and TRBJ2-5; the match to TRBD2 covers 7 bases. J gave up 2 bases and V 9 bases, and 6 bases lay outside the gene matches. The CDR3 is 13 residues long. CDR3 DNA sequence: TGTGCCAGGGGGGGAGGGCCACAAGAGACCCAGTACTTC. Translation: CARGGGPQETQYF.

The chain uses TRBV7-9 and TRBJ2-3; 9 bases agree with TRBD2. The CDR3 has 15 amino acids. V lost 3 bases and J lost 6; bases outside the gene matches: 7. Germline V gene data show CDR1 as SEHNR and CDR2 as FQNEAQ (reference sequence). DNA for the CDR3: TGTGCCAGCAGCTTTCCGGGACTAGCATCGGATACGCAGTATTTT. Translating gives CASSFPGLASDTQYF.

In this sample, this clonotype turned up a few times. The V call is TRBV5-6, the J call TRBJ2-1, with 10 bases that match TRBD1. The V and J ends lost 3 bases and 7 bases, in that order; junction bases with no gene match: 7. CDR3 size: 15 residues. CDR1 and CDR2 from the germline V gene are SGHDT and YYEEEE. The CDR3 reads CASSWRTGGRNEQFF. The CDR3 DNA follows: TGTGCCAGCAGCTGGAGGACAGGGGGTAGGAATGAGCAGTTCTTC.

The chain employs TRBV7-2 and TRBJ2-4; TRBD2 matches at 7 bases. The end of the DNA aligns better with TRBJ2-7, so the J call may be wrong. Germline assignment: CDR1 SGHTA and CDR2 FQGNSA. The CDR3 has 14 residues. DNA for the CDR3: TGTGCCAGCAGCTTATCGGGGGGAGCCCACGAGCAGTACTTC. Its protein product is CASSLSGGAHEQYF.

The chain joins TRBV5-1 to TRBJ1-1, with D maybe TRBD1 (5 bases). Germline V gene lookup returns CDR1 SGHRS and CDR2 YFSETQ. The ends were cut back, 0 bases at V and 0 bases at J, with 12 bases in the middle. The CDR3 spans 16 residues. The CDR3 DNA is TGCGCCAGCAGCTTGGTGGCAGGGTCTGTGAACACTGAAGCTTTCTTT. It specifies CASSLVAGSVNTEAFF.